This TCR beta chain was captured in a study of blood T cell repertoires in COVID-19. On the study more broadly: The analysed material was cDNA or gDNA that came from T cells, B-cell-depleted T cells, or PBMCs.

With 6 bases clipped from V and 6 bases from J, the junction kept 7 bases outside the gene matches. CDR1 SGDLS and CDR2 YYNGEE come from the germline V gene. This CDR3 region has 13 residues. In the 2 weeks before study entry, exposed participants met a COVID-19 case, which was PCR-confirmed or clinician-diagnosed. Per the study methods: Researchers report that nucleated cell counts were estimated from reference gene primer amplification. Libraries were prepared by immunoSEQ multiplex PCR; TCRdb keeps only in-frame clonotypes and omits some of them. That table supplies the V and J calls and clone size; D and trimming were determined from the DNA. The table lists 140,000 to 150,000 clones, less than 90% of them singletons, with roughly 6.2% in the top ten.

The receptor was derived from a woman aged 45-60 years who had been exposed to COVID-19. Source material: PBMCs or T cells enriched from blood (not recorded which). The rearrangement links TRBV9 to TRBJ1-2, with 8 bases identical to TRBD1. The chain's CDR3 is CASTDQGADGYTF. The CDR3 DNA follows: TGTGCCAGCACCGATCAGGGGGCGGATGGCTACACCTTC.